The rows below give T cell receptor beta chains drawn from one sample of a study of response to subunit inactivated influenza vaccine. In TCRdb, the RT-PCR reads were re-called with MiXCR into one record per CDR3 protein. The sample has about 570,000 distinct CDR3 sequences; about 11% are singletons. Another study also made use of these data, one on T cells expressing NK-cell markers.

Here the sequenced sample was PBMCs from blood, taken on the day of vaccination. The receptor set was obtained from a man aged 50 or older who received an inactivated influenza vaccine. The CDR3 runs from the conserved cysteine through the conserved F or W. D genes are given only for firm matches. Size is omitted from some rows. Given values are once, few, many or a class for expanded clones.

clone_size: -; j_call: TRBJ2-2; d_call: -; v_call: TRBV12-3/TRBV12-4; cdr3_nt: TGTGCCAGCAGTATAGGGGACTCAAGCTTCACCGGGGAGCTGTTTTTT; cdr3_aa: CASSIGDSSFTGELFF
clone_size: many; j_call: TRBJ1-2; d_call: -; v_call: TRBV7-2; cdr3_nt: TGTGCCAGCAGCTTAAGTAACCCGAGGGGTGGCTACACCTTC; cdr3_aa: CASSLSNPRGGYTF
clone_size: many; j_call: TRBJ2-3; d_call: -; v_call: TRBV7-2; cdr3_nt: TGTGCCAGCAGCTTGGATAGGAACACAGATACGCAGTATTTT; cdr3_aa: CASSLDRNTDTQYF
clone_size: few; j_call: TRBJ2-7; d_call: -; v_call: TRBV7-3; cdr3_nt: TGTGCCAGCAGCCAGGTTGTCTCCTACGAGCAGTACTTC; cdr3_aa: CASSQVVSYEQYF
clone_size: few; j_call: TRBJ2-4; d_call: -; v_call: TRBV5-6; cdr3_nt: TGTGCCAGCAGCTTGGCTCGGGGGAATATAGCCAAAAACATTCAGTACTTC; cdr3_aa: CASSLARGNIAKNIQYF
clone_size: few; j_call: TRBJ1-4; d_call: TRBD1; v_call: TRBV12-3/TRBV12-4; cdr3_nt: TGTGCCAGCAGCCCTGGGGGACAGGGGGGGGAAAAACTGTTTTTT; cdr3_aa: CASSPGGQGGEKLFF
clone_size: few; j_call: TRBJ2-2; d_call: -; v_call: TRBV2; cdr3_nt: TGTGCCAGCAGTGAACGGCAGGTCCCGAACACCGGGGAGCTGTTTTTT; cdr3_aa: CASSERQVPNTGELFF
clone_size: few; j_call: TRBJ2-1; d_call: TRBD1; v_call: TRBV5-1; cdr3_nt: TGCGCCAGCAGCTGGGACAGCCAGAATGAGCAGTTCTTC; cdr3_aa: CASSWDSQNEQFF
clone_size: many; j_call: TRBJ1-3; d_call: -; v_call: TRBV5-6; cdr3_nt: TGTGCCACCTTTAGGGGGGGGGCCTACTCTGGAAACACCATATATTTT; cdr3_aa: CATFRGGAYSGNTIYF
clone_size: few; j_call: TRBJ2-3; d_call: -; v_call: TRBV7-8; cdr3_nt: TGTGCCAGCATCCCGGGGCTCGTTTCTACTCCAGATACGCAGTATTTT; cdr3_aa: CASIPGLVSTPDTQYF
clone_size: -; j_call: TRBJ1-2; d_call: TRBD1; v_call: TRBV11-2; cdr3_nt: TGTGCCAGCAGCTTAGGGCAGGGGGAAGGCTACACCTTC; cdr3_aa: CASSLGQGEGYTF
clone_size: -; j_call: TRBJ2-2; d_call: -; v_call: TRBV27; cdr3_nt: TGTGCCAGCAGTTTGGCGCGAGGAATCTCGAACACCGGGGAGCTGTTTTTT; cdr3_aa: CASSLARGISNTGELFF
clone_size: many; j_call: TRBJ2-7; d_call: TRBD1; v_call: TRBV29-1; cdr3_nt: TGCAGCGTTAGGACAGGGGTGAAAGACGAGCAGTACTTC; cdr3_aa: CSVRTGVKDEQYF
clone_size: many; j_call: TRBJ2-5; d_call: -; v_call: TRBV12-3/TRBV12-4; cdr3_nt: TGTGCCAGCAGTCCAGGGGAAGTGGGAGAGACCCAGTACTTC; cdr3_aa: CASSPGEVGETQYF
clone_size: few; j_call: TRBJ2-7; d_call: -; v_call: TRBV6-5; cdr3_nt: TGTGCCAGCCATGGGATGAACGAGCAGTACTTC; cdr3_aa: CASHGMNEQYF
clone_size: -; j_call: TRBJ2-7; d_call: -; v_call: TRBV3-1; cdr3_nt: TGTGCCAGCAGCCAGCAGCGGACGCAGTACTTC; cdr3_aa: CASSQQRTQYF
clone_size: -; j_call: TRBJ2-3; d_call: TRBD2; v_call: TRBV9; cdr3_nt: TGTGCCAGCAGGGGGGGGGCAGATACGCAGTATTTT; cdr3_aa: CASRGGADTQYF
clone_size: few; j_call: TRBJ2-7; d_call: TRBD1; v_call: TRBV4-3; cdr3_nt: TGCGCCAGCAGCCTCGGACAGGGTATCGAGCAGTACTTC; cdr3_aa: CASSLGQGIEQYF
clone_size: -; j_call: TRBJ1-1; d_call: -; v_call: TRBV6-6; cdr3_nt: TGTGCCAGCAGTTACTCAGGGGGTGAAGCTTTCTTT; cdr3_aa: CASSYSGGEAFF
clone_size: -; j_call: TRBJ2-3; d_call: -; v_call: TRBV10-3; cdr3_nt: TGTGCCATCAGGAGTGCCCTTGACCGCGCAGCAGATACGCAGTATTTT; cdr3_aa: CAIRSALDRAADTQYF
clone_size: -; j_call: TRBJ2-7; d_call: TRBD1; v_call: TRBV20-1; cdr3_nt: TGCAGTGCTCGGGGACAGGGGTACTACGAGCAGTACTTC; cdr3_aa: CSARGQGYYEQYF
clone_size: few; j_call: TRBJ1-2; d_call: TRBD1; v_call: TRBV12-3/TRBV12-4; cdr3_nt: TGTGCCAGCAGCAGGCGACAGGGTGTCTCCTATGGCTACACCTTC; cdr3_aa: CASSRRQGVSYGYTF
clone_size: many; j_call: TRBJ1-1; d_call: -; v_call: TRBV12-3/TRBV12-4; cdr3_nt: TGTGCCAGCAGTTTAACCGGACGGGCTTTCTTT; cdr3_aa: CASSLTGRAFF
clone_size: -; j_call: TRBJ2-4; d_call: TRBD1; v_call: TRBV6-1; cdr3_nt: TGTGCCAGCAGGGGGACAGGGATAAACATTCAGTACTTC; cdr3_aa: CASRGTGINIQYF
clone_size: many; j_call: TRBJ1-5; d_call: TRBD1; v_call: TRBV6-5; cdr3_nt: TGTGCCAGCAGTTACCTGCCAGGGGGCGGTAATCAGCCCCAGCATTTT; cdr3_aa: CASSYLPGGGNQPQHF
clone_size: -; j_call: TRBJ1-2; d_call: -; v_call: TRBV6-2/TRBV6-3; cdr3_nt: TGTGCCAGCAGGTGGACAGACGACTATGGCTACACCTTC; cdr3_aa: CASRWTDDYGYTF
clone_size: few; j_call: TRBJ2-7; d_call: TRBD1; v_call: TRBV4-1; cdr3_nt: TGCGCCAGCAGCCACCACAAACAGGGGGTCTACGAGCAGTACTTC; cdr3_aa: CASSHHKQGVYEQYF
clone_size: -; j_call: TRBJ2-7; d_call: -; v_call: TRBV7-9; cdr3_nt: TGTGCCAGCAGCGAGGGATCGGGGGTCGAGCAGTACTTC; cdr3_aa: CASSEGSGVEQYF
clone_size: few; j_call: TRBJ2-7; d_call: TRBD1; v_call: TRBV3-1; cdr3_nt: TGTGCCAGCAGCCACAAAACAGGGGCCTACGAGCAGTACTTC; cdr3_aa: CASSHKTGAYEQYF